The 19 T cell receptor beta chains presented below share a single source sample, sequenced in a study of blood T cell repertoires in COVID-19. The assay was immunoSEQ multiplex PCR, and TCRdb's table has in-frame clones only and misses some. The sample contains over 100,000 clones, roughly 82% of which appear only once. Input material: peripheral blood. The receptors shown here come from a man between 60 and 75 years old with acute or convalescent COVID-19.

The chain employs TRBV4-1 and TRBJ2-5, with D perhaps TRBD2 (7 bases). V was trimmed by 4 bases and J by 4 bases, leaving 13 bases between them. Germline-derived CDR1 and CDR2 are MGHRA and YSYEKL. There are 14 residues in the CDR3. The CDR3: CASSLGGAGETQYF. For the CDR3, the DNA is TGCGCCAGCAGCCTAGGGGGGGCCGGAGAGACCCAGTACTTC.

The genes are TRBV27 and TRBJ2-5; the match to TRBD2 covers 11 bases. After removal of 6 bases from V and 5 bases from J, the junction contained 11 bases not matched to a gene. Germline V CDR1 and CDR2: MNHEY, SMNVEV (reference sequence). The CDR3 runs 16 residues. CDR3 sequence reads: CASSPSGRSRGETQYF. The CDR3 nucleotides read TGTGCCAGCAGCCCTAGCGGGAGGTCCCGGGGGGAGACCCAGTACTTC.

V and J are TRBV20-1 and TRBJ2-7, with D tentatively TRBD1 (5 bases). The CDR3 covers 11 residues. V was trimmed by 4 bases and J by 6 bases, leaving 10 bases between them. Germline V CDR1 and CDR2: DFQATT, SNEGSKA (reference sequence). The CDR3 loop reads CSATSGFEQYF. Here the CDR3 DNA reads TGCAGTGCTACGTCAGGGTTCGAGCAGTACTTC.

The rearrangement uses TRBV14 and TRBJ2-5, with a tentative D call TRBD1 (6 bases). Germline assignment: CDR1 SGHDN and CDR2 FVKESK. V gave up 0 bases and J gave up 8 bases, with 10 bases separating them. The CDR3 runs 13 residues. CDR3 DNA sequence: TGTGCCAGCAGCCAAGACCAACAGGGAACCCAGTACTTC. Protein: CASSQDQQGTQYF.

J is TRBJ1-3 and V is TRBV9; TRBD1 aligns across 9 bases. Germline V CDR1 and CDR2: SGDLS, YYNGEE. This CDR3 has 15 amino acids. The V and J ends lost 4 bases and 4 bases, in that order; junction bases with no gene match: 6. The CDR3 is CASSPRDREGNTIYF. CDR3 nucleotide sequence: TGTGCCAGCAGCCCGAGGGACAGGGAGGGAAACACCATATATTTT.

V is TRBV29-1 and J is TRBJ2-1; the match to TRBD2 covers 7 bases. CDR3 length: 15 residues. Germline trimming cut 6 bases from V and 8 bases from J; bases unmatched to any gene: 16. CDR1 and CDR2 from the germline V gene are SQVTM and ANQGSEA. The CDR3 DNA is TGCAGCGTCGGGGGACTATCGGGGAGAGTCGATGAGCAGTTCTTC. Its translation: CSVGGLSGRVDEQFF.

This clone was observed a single time. The chain recombines TRBV2 with TRBJ1-2; D gene unclear. The V and J ends lost 7 bases and 7 bases respectively, with 13 bases between them. The CDR3 runs 12 residues. Germline CDR1 reads SNHLY; CDR2 reads FYNNEI. The CDR3 here is CASNLEGFGYTF. For the CDR3, the DNA is TGTGCCAGCAACCTGGAGGGTTTTGGCTACACCTTC. The complete variable domain, with remaining parts taken from reference TRBV2 and TRBJ1-2, reads EPEVTQTPSHQVTQMGQEVILRCVPISNHLYFYWYRQILGQKVEFLVSFYNNEISEKSEIFDDQFSVERPDGSNFTLKIRSTKLEDSAMYFCASNLEGFGYTFGSGTRLTVV.

The genes are TRBV6-5 and TRBJ1-5, with a weak D call TRBD1 (6 bases). The CDR3 contains 14 residues. Germline CDR1 reads MNHEY; CDR2 reads SVGAGI. The ends were cut back, 8 bases at V and 2 bases at J, with 13 bases in the middle. The CDR3 here is CASDPGDRNQPQHF. The DNA of the CDR3 is TGTGCCAGCGATCCAGGGGATCGCAATCAGCCCCAGCATTTT.

This clone appeared once. The chain is built from TRBV25-1 and TRBJ2-5; 7 positions match TRBD1. Trimming took 0 bases from V and 4 from J; bases not matched to a gene: 5. This CDR3 is 15 amino acids long. Germline values: CDR1 MGHDK, CDR2 SYGVNS. The DNA for the CDR3 is TGTGCCAGCAGTGAATATAGGACAGGTCCAGAGACCCAGTACTTC. Its translation is CASSEYRTGPETQYF.

This clone has a handful of counts. This chain joins TRBV6-2 or TRBV6-3 and TRBJ2-1; 9 nucleotides match TRBD2. The germline CDR1 and CDR2 sequences are MNHEY and SVGEGT. J was trimmed by 15 bases and V by 0 bases; bases with no gene match: 3. The CDR3 spans 12 residues. CDR3 sequence: CASSYSLAGPFF. The CDR3 nucleotides read TGTGCCAGCAGTTACTCACTAGCGGGCCCGTTCTTC.

Only a few counts were recorded for this clone. The chain is built from TRBV27 and TRBJ2-5, with 7 bases identical to TRBD2. The CDR3 is 14 residues long. V dropped 6 bases and J dropped 2; count of bases not matched to a gene: 6. The germline CDR1 and CDR2 sequences are MNHEY and SMNVEV (reference sequence). CDR3 amino acids: CASSLSGVQETQYF. The CDR3 DNA follows: TGTGCCAGCAGCCTCAGCGGGGTTCAAGAGACCCAGTACTTC.

The chain recombines TRBV15 with TRBJ2-7, with 9 bases identical to TRBD1. The CDR3 length is 16 residues. Germline values: CDR1 LNHNV, CDR2 YYDKDF (reference sequence). With V trimmed by 2 bases and J by 3 bases, 8 bases remained unmatched. This CDR3 is CATSRRTGTGNYEQYF. Here the CDR3 DNA reads TGTGCCACCAGCAGACGAACCGGGACAGGGAACTACGAGCAGTACTTC.

The chain uses TRBV6-5 and TRBJ1-1, with D possibly TRBD1 on 5 matching bases. Trimming took off 6 bases at V and 4 bases at J, with 12 bases between the two ends. Germline loops: CDR1 MNHEY, CDR2 SVGAGI. The CDR3 consists of 13 residues. The CDR3: CASSTGRGTEAFF. In DNA, the CDR3 is TGTGCCAGCAGCACCGGGAGGGGCACTGAAGCTTTCTTT.

The chain carries TRBV10-3 and TRBJ1-5, with D perhaps TRBD1 (5 bases). The germline CDR1 and CDR2 sequences are ENHRY and SYGVKD. The CDR3 runs to 14 residues. V was trimmed by 2 bases and J by 4 bases, leaving 9 bases between them. The CDR3 region has the DNA TGTGCCATCAGTGAGGGGGGGTTAAATCAGCCCCAGCATTTT. Its translation: CAISEGGLNQPQHF.

The rearrangement links TRBV5-6 to TRBJ1-1, with D hard to call. Trimming took off 0 bases at V and 0 bases at J, with 15 bases between the two ends. The CDR3 consists of 17 residues. Germline V gene data show CDR1 as SGHDT and CDR2 as YYEEEE. This CDR3 reads CASSLEATSYMNTEAFF. For the CDR3, the DNA is TGTGCCAGCAGCTTGGAGGCGACTTCATACATGAACACTGAAGCTTTCTTT.

In this sample, this clone turned up once. The rearrangement joins TRBV4-1 to TRBJ2-2; D is possibly TRBD2 (6 bases). Deletions cut 1 base from V and 4 bases from J, with 16 bases between. Germline V gene data show CDR1 as MGHRA and CDR2 as YSYEKL. CDR3 length equals 17 residues. The CDR3 DNA sequence: TGCGCCAGCAGCCAAGCCTTAGGGACTCGAGGCACCGGGGAGCTGTTTTTT. Its protein product is CASSQALGTRGTGELFF.

Only one count was recorded for this clone. This chain links TRBV10-3 with TRBJ1-1; D ambiguous. The CDR3 covers 12 residues. The V gene's germline CDR1 is ENHRY and CDR2 SYGVKD. Trimming took 5 bases from V and 7 from J, leaving 11 bases between them. CDR3 sequence: CAISQYSNEAFF. The CDR3, as DNA: TGTGCCATCAGTCAATATAGTAATGAAGCTTTCTTT.

A note on this clone: One end of the junction fails to match germline, which may point to a read error. This chain uses TRBV7-7 with TRBJ2-5; D gene unclear. The germline gives CDR1 SSHAT, CDR2 FNYEAQ (reference sequence). CDR3 length: 14 residues. The CDR3 coding sequence is TGTGCTAGCAGCCTCATAGATAGGAGAGAGACCCAGTACTTC. Its protein product is CASSLIDRRETQYF.

The rearrangement joins TRBV6-8 to TRBJ2-7; 7 bases are shared with TRBD2. Germline trimming cut 6 bases from V and 6 bases from J; bases unmatched to any gene: 17. The CDR3 sequence is 16 residues long. CDR1 and CDR2 (germline): MNHGY, SAAAGT. The CDR3 nucleotides read TGTGCCAGCAGCACCATCGGGGGGACTCCCCCTCTCGAGCAGTACTTC. It encodes CASSTIGGTPPLEQYF.